What follows are 5 T cell receptor beta chains derived from one specimen sequenced in a study of T cells after yellow fever vaccination. TCRdb re-derived calls from the 5' RACE reads in MiXCR, one entry per CDR3 protein. Counted here are about 74,000 distinct CDR3 sequences, roughly 6.9% occurring once; the ten biggest clones make up roughly 35%. Specimen: CD8+ T cells sorted from PBMCs, collected 4 to 6 days after the first yellow fever vaccination. These receptors came from a man aged 18 to 30 who received the YFV17D yellow fever vaccine.

This sequence joins TRBV27 and TRBJ2-1; D gene unclear. Trimming removed 6 bases from V and 2 bases from J, with 11 bases in between. CDR3 size: 14 residues. The V gene's germline CDR1 is MNHEY and CDR2 SMNVEV (reference sequence). CDR3: CASSVLGPYNEQFF. The CDR3 DNA sequence: TGTGCCAGCAGCGTGCTTGGCCCCTACAATGAGCAGTTCTTC.

The table lists this clonotype with a count of one. A read error may explain this, as a much larger clone is one base away. The V gene is TRBV12-3 or TRBV12-4, the J gene TRBJ2-2; 7 bases match TRBD1. The CDR3 is made up of 19 amino acids. CDR3 nucleotides: TGTGCCAGCAGTCCGACAGGGAAAGTCCACCTCGCGAACACCGGGGATCTGTTTTTT. Protein product: CASSPTGKVHLANTGDLFF.

This clonotype was picked up many times. CDR3 DNA: TGTGCCACCAGTGATTCGAGTTGGGGTACTGAAGCTTTCTTT. This gives the protein CATSDSSWGTEAFF. The chain recombines TRBV24-1 with TRBJ1-1; D ambiguous. The germline V gene has CDR1 KGHDR and CDR2 SFDVKD. Trimming took off 2 bases at V and 5 bases at J, with 11 bases between the two ends. The CDR3 totals 14 residues.

This clonotype was seen more than once but under ten times. The rearrangement uses TRBV7-9 and TRBJ1-1; D remains ambiguous. This CDR3 is 15 amino acids long. The germline V gene encodes CDR1 SEHNR and CDR2 FQNEAQ (reference sequence). V lost 4 bases and J 0 bases, leaving 12 bases between the germline ends. CDR3 in amino acids: CASSSPRGMNTEAFF. CDR3 sequence (DNA): TGTGCCAGCAGCTCCCCCCGTGGGATGAACACTGAAGCTTTCTTT.

This clonotype was recorded at least ten times. The chain combines TRBV4-1 with TRBJ1-1; maybe TRBD1 (6 bases). CDR1 is MGHRA and CDR2 is YSYEKL in the germline V gene. Trimming cost V 7 bases and J 1 base, with 10 bases left between them. The CDR3 loop spans 13 amino acids. CDR3 nucleotide sequence: TGCGCCAGCACCCCGACAGGGAACACTGAAGCTTTCTTT. Protein product: CASTPTGNTEAFF.